This TCR beta chain originates from a study of cytomegalovirus exposure and HLA in healthy donors. Whole-study context: Unique TCRs numbering approximately 81 million, obtained from HLA-typed donors, made up an early data release. General study results and limits: CMV antigen specificity of three CMV-associated chains was confirmed in vitro. TCR beta V segments were, for the most part, productive about 87% or about 30% of the time in an earlier analysis.

The germline CDR1 and CDR2 sequences are LGHNA and YSLEER. Trimming removed 3 bases from V and 5 bases from J; junction bases left unmatched: 9. The CDR3 has 16 residues. In regard to this clone: The antigen is unknown.

It was with 60 Vbeta and 13 Jbeta primers that the PCR ran. Method: immunoSEQ multiplex PCR; TCRdb's copy keeps in-frame clones and lacks some. The sample shows nearly 95,000 clones, approximately 63% of them seen only once. This TCR came from a woman between 25 and 40 years old in good health and CMV-seronegative. Sequenced: PBMCs. The J gene is TRBJ2-2, the V gene TRBV4-3, with 7 positions matching TRBD1. The CDR3 protein is CASSQFARGLTGELFF. The CDR3 nucleotides read TGCGCCAGCAGCCAGTTTGCAAGGGGGCTAACCGGGGAGCTGTTTTTT.